These 28 T cell receptor beta chains share one sample of origin, sequenced in a study of vaccination and CD4 T cells after COVID-19 (dated by TCRdb to between 2021 and 2024). The library relied on PCR. The instrument was an Illumina iSeq 100. DNA from cultured CD4+ T cells underwent TCR sequencing with the Oncomine TCR Beta short-read assay at the Johns Hopkins FTIC core. TCRdb redid the processing of the public reads, applying fastp at Q25 and MiXCR, and retained in-frame beta chains. Under each unique CDR3 protein, matching rows form one entry showing the most common genes and DNA. In this sample the table shows 9,500 to 10,000 distinct CDR3 sequences, about half of which occur a single time. The ten largest clones capture 30% to 50% of the sample. What the treatment or condition label conveys for this sample: approximately 11-day PBMC culture with coronavirus spike peptide pools or control peptides (ViraFEST assay).

These receptors have no identified antigens. Sequenced: CD4+ T cells from blood, cultured in vitro. The receptors shown here come from a human donor who had recovered from COVID-19.

This sequence joins TRBV30 and TRBJ2-3, with no clear D. The V gene lost 4 bases and the J gene lost 2 bases, with 13 bases spanning the gap. Germline V gene data show CDR1 as GTSNPN and CDR2 as SVGIG (reference sequence). The CDR3 length is 14 residues. CDR3 sequence (DNA): TGTGCCTGGACCTCGGGCGAAGACACAGATACGCAGTATTTT. Translating it yields CAWTSGEDTDTQYF.

This clonotype is a singleton in its sample. This chain links TRBV7-2 with TRBJ1-2, with D hard to call. The germline CDR1 and CDR2 sequences are SGHTA and FQGNSA. There are 13 residues in the CDR3. V dropped 1 base and J dropped 8 bases, with 11 bases sitting between them. CDR3 protein: CASSLGGSMGYTF. The CDR3 bases are TGTGCCAGCAGCTTAGGAGGCAGCATGGGCTACACCTTC.

This clonotype was detected only a few times. The rearrangement links TRBV25-1 to TRBJ2-1; perhaps TRBD2 as D (5 bases). From germline, CDR1 is MGHDK and CDR2 SYGVNS. V was trimmed by 4 bases and J by 9 bases, leaving 13 bases between them. The CDR3 is 13 residues long. CDR3 nucleotides: TGTGCCAGCAGTGCCCTGGGTGCGGGTGAGCAGTTCTTC. It codes for CASSALGAGEQFF.

By proportion, this clonotype is large. The CDR3 bases are TGTGCCAGCAGTGAAGGGGGGGCCCATTCACCCCTCCACTTT. This translates into CASSEGGAHSPLHF. The V and J genes are TRBV6-1 and TRBJ1-6, with a possible D match to TRBD1 (6 bases). V dropped 1 base and J dropped 8 bases, with 9 bases sitting between them. Germline CDR1 is MNHNS and CDR2 is SASEGT. CDR3 length: 14 amino acids.

This chain uses TRBV6-5 with TRBJ1-3; no clear D gene. The length of the CDR3 is 15 residues. The germline CDR1 and CDR2 sequences are MNHEY and SVGAGI. The V end was cut by 6 bases, the J end by 0 bases, with 12 bases between. CDR3 in DNA: TGTGCCAGCAGCTACCGAAGAAGCTCTGGAAACACCATATATTTT. Its translation is CASSYRRSSGNTIYF.

This clonotype came up a few times. The chain has TRBV21-1 and TRBJ1-2. TRBV21-1 is given as a pseudogene. There are 11 residues in the CDR3. The CDR3 is CASSNFYGYTF. Written as DNA, the CDR3 is TGTGCCAGCAGCAACTTCTATGGCTACACCTTC.

The chain links TRBV11-2 to TRBJ2-3, with D possibly being TRBD1 or TRBD2 (5 bases each). Germline loops: CDR1 SGHAT, CDR2 FQNNGV. The germline V and J ends were trimmed by 1 base and 1 base, with 9 bases remaining between them. The CDR3 spans 15 residues. DNA of the CDR3: TGTGCCAGCAGCTTAGCGGGGCGGGGCACAGATACGCAGTATTTT. Protein: CASSLAGRGTDTQYF.

V and J are TRBV30 and TRBJ1-2, with no clear D. The CDR3 contains 16 residues. The germline CDR1 and CDR2 sequences are GTSNPN and SVGIG (reference sequence). V was shortened by 0 bases and J by 5 bases, with 19 bases between the two germline ends. The CDR3 DNA sequence: TGTGCCTGGAGTGTAATGGGCCGCGAGGTTGATTATGGCTACACCTTC. Residues: CAWSVMGREVDYGYTF.

The chain is built from TRBV5-1 and TRBJ1-1; unclear D gene. Trimming pared 4 bases from V and 4 bases from J, leaving 14 bases between. CDR3 length equals 14 residues. The germline V gene has CDR1 SGHRS and CDR2 YFSETQ. This chain's CDR3 is CASSPPGTVTEAFF. The DNA for the CDR3 is TGCGCCAGCAGCCCGCCGGGCACCGTCACTGAAGCTTTCTTT.

The V call is TRBV2, the J call TRBJ2-5; D is undetermined. The CDR3 runs to 13 residues. V was clipped by 4 bases and J by 2 bases, with 8 bases between them. Per the germline V gene, CDR1 is SNHLY and CDR2 is FYNNEI. CDR3 amino acids: CASSAYQQETQYF. The CDR3 nucleotides are TGTGCCAGCAGTGCCTACCAGCAAGAGACCCAGTACTTC.

The CDR3 region is CASSYSNPLLNQPQHF. CDR3 in DNA: TGTGCCAGCAGTTACTCGAACCCGCTGTTAAATCAGCCCCAGCATTTT. The chain has TRBV6-5 and TRBJ1-5; no clear D. V gave up 0 bases and J gave up 4 bases, with 13 bases separating them. CDR3 length equals 16 residues. Germline CDR1 reads MNHEY; CDR2 reads SVGAGI.

V gene TRBV23-1 combines with J gene TRBJ2-1; the D is unclear. TRBV23-1 is an ORF; its function is uncertain. This CDR3 contains 12 residues. The V end lost 4 bases, the J end lost 5 bases, and 6 bases lay between the germline ends. CDR3 in amino acids: CASSLGHNEQFF. CDR3 bases: TGCGCCAGCAGTCTAGGCCACAATGAGCAGTTCTTC.

This clonotype was seen only a few times. V is TRBV27 and J is TRBJ1-6; D unclear. Trimming shortened V by 2 bases and J by 5 bases, and 10 bases separated the two germline ends. CDR3 size: 15 residues. Germline V lookup: CDR1 MNHEY, CDR2 SMNVEV (reference sequence). CDR3 bases: TGTGCCAGCAGTTTACGGGCAGCTAATAATTCACCCCTCCACTTT. This sequence encodes CASSLRAANNSPLHF.

This clonotype was recorded only once. The chain links TRBV7-8 to TRBJ1-3; D gene unclear. The CDR3 contains 15 residues. V lost 3 bases, J lost 0 bases, and 9 bases lay in between. Germline values: CDR1 SGHVS, CDR2 FQNEAQ. CDR3 sequence: CASSFNVVSGNTIYF. CDR3 DNA: TGTGCCAGCAGCTTCAACGTTGTCTCTGGAAACACCATATATTTT.

V usage is TRBV5-1 and J usage is TRBJ1-2; the D gene is possibly TRBD1 (6 bases). Germline lookup yields CDR1 SGHRS and CDR2 YFSETQ. Trimming took off 4 bases at V and 5 bases at J, with 12 bases between the two ends. The length of the CDR3 is 13 residues. This CDR3 is CASSKDSEYGYTF. CDR3 in DNA: TGCGCCAGCAGCAAGGACAGCGAGTATGGCTACACCTTC.

This clonotype turned up a few times. The rearrangement joins TRBV2 to TRBJ2-1; D is unresolved. CDR1 is SNHLY and CDR2 is FYNNEI in the germline V gene. The ends were cut back, 5 bases at V and 0 bases at J, with 11 bases in the middle. The CDR3 length is 15 residues. DNA of the CDR3: TGTGCCAGCAGTACCAGCCTTAGCTCCTACAATGAGCAGTTCTTC. It encodes CASSTSLSSYNEQFF.

The V gene is TRBV5-1, the J gene TRBJ1-1; no clear D. From germline, CDR1 is SGHRS and CDR2 YFSETQ. The CDR3 loop spans 14 amino acids. Trimming stripped 4 bases from V and 1 base from J, with 11 bases between. CDR3 nucleotides: TGCGCCAGCAGCGCTCGATCAGGGAACACTGAAGCTTTCTTT. Protein product: CASSARSGNTEAFF.

The chain is built from TRBV29-1 and TRBJ2-3; D unresolved. V was clipped by 4 bases and J by 2 bases, with 10 bases between them. The CDR3 runs 13 residues. Per germline, CDR1 SQVTM and CDR2 ANQGSEA. In DNA, the CDR3 is TGCAGCGTTGTCGGCAGACACACAGATACGCAGTATTTT. Protein sequence: CSVVGRHTDTQYF.

The chain carries TRBV9 and TRBJ1-2, with D uncertain. The ends were cut back, 0 bases at V and 0 bases at J, with 12 bases in the middle. CDR3 length: 16 residues. Germline V lookup: CDR1 SGDLS, CDR2 YYNGEE. CDR3 coding DNA: TGTGCCAGCAGCGTAGAGGCCGTACCAACTAACTATGGCTACACCTTC. Its protein product is CASSVEAVPTNYGYTF.

This clonotype was picked up a small number of times. The J gene is TRBJ2-2, the V gene TRBV4-1; possibly TRBD1 for D (5 bases). The CDR3 totals 13 residues. Germline CDR1 is MGHRA and CDR2 is YSYEKL. Trimming removed 4 bases at V and 7 bases at J, with 10 bases between. The CDR3 DNA sequence: TGCGCCAGCAGCCCCCAGGGTGACGGGGAGCTGTTTTTT. It translates to CASSPQGDGELFF.

A single count supports this clonotype. The rearrangement joins TRBV7-2 to TRBJ2-1; a possible D gene is TRBD2 (5 bases). The CDR3 spans 13 residues. Germline loops: CDR1 SGHTA, CDR2 FQGNSA. With 1 base removed from V and 9 bases from J, the gap between germline ends came to 10 bases. CDR3 sequence reads: CASSLGGLSEQFF. CDR3 bases: TGTGCCAGCAGCTTAGGAGGACTCTCTGAGCAGTTCTTC.

The J gene is TRBJ2-3, the V gene TRBV30; the match to TRBD2 covers 8 bases. Germline assignment: CDR1 GTSNPN and CDR2 SVGIG (reference sequence). With 5 bases clipped from V and 5 bases from J, the junction kept 6 bases outside the gene matches. The CDR3 runs 13 residues. The CDR3 nucleotides are TGTGCCTGGTCGGGGGGGCTGAGAGATACGCAGTATTTT. It encodes CAWSGGLRDTQYF.

The chain joins TRBV15 to TRBJ2-3; weak D call: TRBD1 (5 bases). The V end was cut by 5 bases, the J end by 6 bases, with 9 bases between. The germline gives CDR1 LNHNV, CDR2 YYDKDF (reference sequence). The CDR3 runs to 12 residues. Here the CDR3 DNA reads TGTGCCACCAGCCAAGGGGCGGATACGCAGTATTTT. Residues: CATSQGADTQYF.

The genes are TRBV4-1 and TRBJ1-1; D perhaps matches TRBD1 (6 bases). With 1 base removed from V and 5 bases from J, the gap between germline ends came to 11 bases. CDR1 and CDR2 from the germline V gene are MGHRA and YSYEKL. The CDR3 spans 14 residues. The CDR3 nucleotides read TGCGCCAGCAGCCAAGGACAGGACTTTACTGAAGCTTTCTTT. Translated: CASSQGQDFTEAFF.

There are a few counts of this clonotype. The V call is TRBV12-3 or TRBV12-4, the J call TRBJ1-3; D is perhaps TRBD1 (6 bases). The V end was cut by 6 bases, the J end by 0 bases, with 15 bases between. The CDR3 loop spans 16 amino acids. The CDR3 sequence: CASSPRGPPSGNTIYF. The CDR3 DNA reads TGTGCCAGCAGCCCCAGGGGCCCCCCCTCTGGAAACACCATATATTTT.

The rearrangement links TRBV18 to TRBJ1-3; 10 nucleotides align to TRBD1. This CDR3 is built from 17 residues. Germline V CDR1 and CDR2: KGHSH, LQKENI. After removal of 1 base from V and 1 base from J, the junction contained 4 bases not matched to a gene. CDR3 bases: TGTGCCAGCTCACCACAGACAGGGGGCATTTCTGGAAACACCATATATTTT. Its protein product is CASSPQTGGISGNTIYF.

This chain links TRBV27 with TRBJ1-1; TRBD1 might be the D (6 bases). CDR1 and CDR2 from the germline V gene are MNHEY and SMNVEV (reference sequence). The CDR3 covers 19 residues. The V gene lost 3 bases and the J gene lost 2 bases, with 25 bases spanning the gap. The CDR3 reads CASSFKPAGGPRVNTEAFF. CDR3 nucleotide sequence: TGTGCCAGCAGTTTCAAGCCCGCGGGGGGCCCGAGGGTTAACACTGAAGCTTTCTTT.

The CDR3 protein is CASSAGQVYNEQFF. The CDR3 DNA reads as TGTGCCAGCAGCGCGGGACAGGTTTACAATGAGCAGTTCTTC. V and J are TRBV11-3 and TRBJ2-1; 8 positions agree with TRBD1. Germline loops: CDR1 SGHNT, CDR2 YENEEA. This CDR3 spans 14 amino acids. V lost 5 bases, J lost 4 bases, and 4 bases stayed unmatched.